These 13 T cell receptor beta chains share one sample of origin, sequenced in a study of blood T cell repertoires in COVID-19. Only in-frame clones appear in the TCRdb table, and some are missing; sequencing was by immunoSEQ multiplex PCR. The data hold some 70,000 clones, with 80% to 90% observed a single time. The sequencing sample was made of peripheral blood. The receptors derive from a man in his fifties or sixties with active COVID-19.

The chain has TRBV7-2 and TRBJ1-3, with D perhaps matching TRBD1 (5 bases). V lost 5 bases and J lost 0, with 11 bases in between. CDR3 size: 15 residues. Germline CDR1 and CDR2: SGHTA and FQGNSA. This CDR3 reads CASSIGQASGNTIYF. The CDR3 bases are TGTGCCAGCAGCATCGGACAAGCCTCTGGAAACACCATATATTTT.

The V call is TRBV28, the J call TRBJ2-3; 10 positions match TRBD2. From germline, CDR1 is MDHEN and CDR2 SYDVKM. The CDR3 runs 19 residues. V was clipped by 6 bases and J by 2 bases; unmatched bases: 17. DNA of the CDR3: TGTGCCAGCAGACCCCCCGGACTAGCGGACGTTACCTACACAGATACGCAGTATTTT. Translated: CASRPPGLADVTYTDTQYF. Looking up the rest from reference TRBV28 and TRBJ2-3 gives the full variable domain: DVKVTQSSRYLVKRTGEKVFLECVQDMDHENMFWYRQDPGLGLRLIYFSYDVKMKEKGDIPEGYSVSREKKERFSLILESASTNQTSMYLCASRPPGLADVTYTDTQYFGPGTRLTVL.

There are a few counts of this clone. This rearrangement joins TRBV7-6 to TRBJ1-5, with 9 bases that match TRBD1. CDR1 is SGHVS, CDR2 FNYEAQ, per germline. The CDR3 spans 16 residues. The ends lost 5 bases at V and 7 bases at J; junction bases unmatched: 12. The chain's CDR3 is CASSPNRDREGQPQHF. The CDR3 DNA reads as TGTGCCAGCAGCCCAAACCGGGACAGGGAAGGGCAGCCCCAGCATTTT.

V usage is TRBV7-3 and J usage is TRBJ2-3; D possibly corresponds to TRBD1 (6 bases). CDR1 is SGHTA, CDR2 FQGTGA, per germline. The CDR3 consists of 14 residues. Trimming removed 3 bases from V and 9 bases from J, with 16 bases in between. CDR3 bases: TGTGCCAGCAGCTTGAGGGACACGGGCACGACGCAGTATTTT. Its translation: CASSLRDTGTTQYF.

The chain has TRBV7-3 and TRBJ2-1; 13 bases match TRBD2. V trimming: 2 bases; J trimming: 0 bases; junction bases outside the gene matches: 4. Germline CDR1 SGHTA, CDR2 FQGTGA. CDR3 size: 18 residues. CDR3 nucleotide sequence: TGTGCCAGCAGCTTAGGGACTAGCGGGACGTTCTCCTACAATGAGCAGTTCTTC. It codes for CASSLGTSGTFSYNEQFF.

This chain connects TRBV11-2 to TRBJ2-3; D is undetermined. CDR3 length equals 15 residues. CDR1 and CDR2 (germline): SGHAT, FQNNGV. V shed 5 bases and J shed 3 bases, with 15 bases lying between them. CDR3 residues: CASSPRGRSTDTQYF. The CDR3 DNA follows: TGTGCCAGCAGCCCTCGTGGCAGGTCGACAGATACGCAGTATTTT. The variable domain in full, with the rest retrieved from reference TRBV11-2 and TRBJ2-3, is EAGVAQSPRYKIIEKRQSVAFWCNPISGHATLYWYQQILGQGPKLLIQFQNNGVVDDSQLPKDRFSAERLKGVDSTLKIQPAKLEDSAVYLCASSPRGRSTDTQYFGPGTRLTVL.

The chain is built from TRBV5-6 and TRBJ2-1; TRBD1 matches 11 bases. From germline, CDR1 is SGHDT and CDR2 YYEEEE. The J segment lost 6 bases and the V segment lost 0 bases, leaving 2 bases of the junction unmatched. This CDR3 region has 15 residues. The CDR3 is CASSLDGTGGNEQFF. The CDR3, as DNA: TGTGCCAGCAGCTTGGACGGGACAGGGGGCAATGAGCAGTTCTTC. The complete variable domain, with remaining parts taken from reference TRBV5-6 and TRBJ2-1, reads DAGVTQSPTHLIKTRGQQVTLRCSPKSGHDTVSWYQQALGQGPQFIFQYYEEEERQRGNFPDRFSGHQFPNYSSELNVNALLLGDSALYLCASSLDGTGGNEQFFGPGTRLTVL.

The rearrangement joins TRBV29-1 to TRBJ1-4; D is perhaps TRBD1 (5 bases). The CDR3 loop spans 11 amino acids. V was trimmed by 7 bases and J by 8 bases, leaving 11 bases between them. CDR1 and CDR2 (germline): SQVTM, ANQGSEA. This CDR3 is CSGGWSEKLFF. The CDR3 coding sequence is TGCAGCGGGGGGTGGAGCGAAAAACTGTTTTTT.

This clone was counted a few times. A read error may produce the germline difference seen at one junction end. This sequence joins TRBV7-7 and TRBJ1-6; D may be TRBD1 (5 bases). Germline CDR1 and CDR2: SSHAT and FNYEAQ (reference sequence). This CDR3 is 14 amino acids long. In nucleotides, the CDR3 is TGTGCTAGCAGCTTAATACAGGTGTTTTCACCCCTCCACTTT. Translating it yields CASSLIQVFSPLHF. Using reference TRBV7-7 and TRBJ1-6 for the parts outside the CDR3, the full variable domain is GAGVSQSPRYKVTKRGQDVTLRCDPISSHATLYWYQQALGQGPEFLTYFNYEAQPDKSGLPSDRFSAERPEGSISTLTIQRTEQRDSAMYRCASSLIQVFSPLHFGNGTRLTVT.

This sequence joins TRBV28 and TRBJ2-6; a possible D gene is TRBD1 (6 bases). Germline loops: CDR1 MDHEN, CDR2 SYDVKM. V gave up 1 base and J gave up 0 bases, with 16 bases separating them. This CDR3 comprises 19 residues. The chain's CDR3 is CASSLYNRAPLSGANVLTF. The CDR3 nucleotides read TGTGCCAGCAGTTTATATAACAGGGCCCCCCTCTCTGGGGCCAACGTCCTGACTTTC.

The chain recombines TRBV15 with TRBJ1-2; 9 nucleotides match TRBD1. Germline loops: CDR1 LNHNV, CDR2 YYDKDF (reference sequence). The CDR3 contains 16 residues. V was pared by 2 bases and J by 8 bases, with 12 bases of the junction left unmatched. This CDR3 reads CATSRNGQGSPWGYTF. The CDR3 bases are TGTGCCACCAGCAGAAACGGACAGGGGAGCCCCTGGGGCTACACCTTC. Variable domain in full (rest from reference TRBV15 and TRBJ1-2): DAMVIQNPRYQVTQFGKPVTLSCSQTLNHNVMYWYQQKSSQAPKLLFHYYDKDFNNEADTPDNFQSRRPNTSFCFLDIRSPGLGDTAMYLCATSRNGQGSPWGYTFGSGTRLTVV.

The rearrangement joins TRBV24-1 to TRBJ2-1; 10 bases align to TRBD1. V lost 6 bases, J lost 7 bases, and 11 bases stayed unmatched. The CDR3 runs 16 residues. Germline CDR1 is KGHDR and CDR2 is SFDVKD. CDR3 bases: TGTGCCACCAGTCAGCCGGGACAGGGGTCGGGGAATGAGCAGTTCTTC. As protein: CATSQPGQGSGNEQFF.

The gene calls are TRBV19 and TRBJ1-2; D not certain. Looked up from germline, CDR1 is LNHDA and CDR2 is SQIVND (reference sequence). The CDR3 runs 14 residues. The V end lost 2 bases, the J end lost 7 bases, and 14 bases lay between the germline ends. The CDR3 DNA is TGTGCCAGTAGTATAAGTCCCCAGGTCGTTGGCTACACCTTC. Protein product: CASSISPQVVGYTF.